Here is one T cell receptor (beta chain) with its context. The CDR3 is 15 amino acids. V lost 3 bases and J lost 0, with 11 bases in between. From germline, CDR1 is SGHTA and CDR2 FQGNSA. The sample comes from a study of T cell changes during pregnancy in multiple sclerosis. TCRdb's table, derived via immunoSEQ multiplex PCR, lists solely in-frame clones and lacks some. Of approximately 96,000 clones in the sample, about 91% were seen once. J is TRBJ1-1 and V is TRBV7-2; D perhaps matches TRBD1 (5 bases). The sequenced sample was peripheral blood, obtained after pregnancy. The origin of this receptor is a female donor in good health, enrolled as a control in a pregnancy study. The CDR3 spells CASSFGRGMNTEAFF. CDR3 bases: TGTGCCAGCAGCTTCGGACGGGGGATGAACACTGAAGCTTTCTTT. Combining the CDR3 with reference TRBV7-2 and TRBJ1-1 gives the whole variable domain GAGVSQSPSNKVTEKGKDVELRCDPISGHTALYWYRQSLGQGLEFLIYFQGNSAPDKSGLPSDRFSAERTGGSVSTLTIQRTQQEDSAVYLCASSFGRGMNTEAFFGQGTRLTVV.